This T cell receptor beta chain was retrieved from a study of T cell repertoires in ileal Crohn's disease. The assay was immunoSEQ multiplex PCR, and TCRdb's table has in-frame clones only and misses some. The sample has about 5,400 clones, under 75% seen once. Sample time point: neoterminal ileum biopsy at postoperative endoscopy, about 6 months after surgery. This CDR3 region has 13 residues. V dropped 3 bases and J dropped 4; count of bases not matched to a gene: 2. Germline CDR1 is SGHVS and CDR2 is FQNEAQ. The sample comprised ileal tissue. The receptor's source is an adult with Crohn's disease. The chain links TRBV7-8 to TRBJ2-5, with 7 nucleotides matching TRBD1. The CDR3 is CASSFTGVETQYF. CDR3 in DNA: TGTGCCAGCAGCTTTACAGGGGTAGAGACCCAGTACTTC. The variable domain in full, completed from reference TRBV7-8 and TRBJ2-5, reads GAGVSQSPRYKVAKRGQDVALRCDPISGHVSLFWYQQALGQGPEFLTYFQNEAQLDKSGLPSDRFFAERPEGSVSTLKIQRTQQEDSAVYLCASSFTGVETQYFGPGTRLLVL.